These T cell receptor beta chains were read from a single sample in a study of cytomegalovirus exposure and HLA in healthy donors. Assay: immunoSEQ multiplex PCR; the TCRdb copy retains only in-frame clones and omits some. Of about 310,000 clones in the sample, around 90% were seen once. Sample: PBMCs. These receptors came from a man in his thirties or forties in good health and CMV-seronegative. Both conserved end residues are part of each CDR3. A D gene is named only where the DNA matches it firmly. Clone size is stated in some rows and not others, as once, few, many or a class when expanded.

j_gene | abundance | v_gene | d_gene | CDR3aa | CDR3nt
TRBJ2-1 | . | TRBV4-1 | TRBD1 | CASSQVWDRSNNEQFF | TGCGCCAGCAGCCAAGTCTGGGACAGGAGCAACAATGAGCAGTTCTTC
TRBJ2-6 | . | TRBV12-5 | . | CASGLGGSGANVLTF | TGTGCTAGTGGTTTAGGAGGCTCTGGGGCCAACGTCCTGACTTTC
TRBJ2-3 | . | TRBV27 | TRBD2 | CASSYGRGTDTQYF | TGTGCCAGCAGCTACGGGAGGGGCACAGATACGCAGTATTTT
TRBJ1-6 | once | TRBV9 | TRBD1 | CASSVAGTGGSPLHF | TGTGCCAGCAGCGTAGCCGGGACAGGGGGTTCACCCCTCCACTTT
TRBJ2-2 | . | TRBV4-3 | . | CASSQDLTGELFF | TGCGCCAGCAGCCAAGATCTCACCGGGGAGCTGTTTTTT
TRBJ1-1 | . | TRBV18 | . | CASSPYSSEAFF | TGTGCCAGCTCACCATACAGTTCTGAAGCTTTCTTT
TRBJ1-1 | . | TRBV2 | . | CASTLLTGTIF | TGTGCCAGCACACTATTAACCGGGACAATCTTT
TRBJ2-2 | . | TRBV7-2 | . | CASSLGLVPGTGELFF | TGTGCCAGCAGCTTAGGTCTGGTACCGGGCACCGGGGAGCTGTTTTTT
TRBJ2-7 | . | TRBV5-6 | TRBD1 | CASSPVTGGGTSEQYF | TGTGCCAGCAGTCCGGTGACAGGGGGAGGAACTAGCGAGCAGTACTTC
TRBJ2-5 | . | TRBV6-5 | . | CASSYREAQETQYF | TGTGCCAGCAGTTACAGGGAGGCTCAAGAGACCCAGTACTTC
TRBJ2-2 | . | TRBV6-5 | TRBD1 | CASRPTGDAGELFF | TGTGCCAGCAGACCGACAGGGGACGCCGGGGAGCTGTTTTTT
TRBJ2-3 | . | TRBV10-3 | . | CAISGPHGTQYF | TGTGCCATCAGTGGCCCGCACGGGACGCAGTATTTT
TRBJ1-5 | . | TRBV10-3 | . | CAIRPDSSNQPQHF | TGTGCCATCAGACCTGACAGCTCCAATCAGCCCCAGCATTTT
TRBJ1-1 | . | TRBV5-1 | . | CASSLSRSTEAFF | TGCGCCAGCAGCCTCTCAAGGAGCACTGAAGCTTTCTTT
TRBJ1-2 | . | TRBV5-4 | . | CASSMGGGSGYTF | TGTGCCAGCAGCATGGGCGGGGGAAGTGGCTACACCTTC
TRBJ2-7 | once | TRBV27 | TRBD2 | CASSLSAVAGDYEQYF | TGTGCCAGCAGTTTATCGGCGGTAGCGGGGGACTACGAGCAGTACTTC
TRBJ2-7 | . | TRBV10-1 | . | CASRDNAYEQYF | TGCGCCAGCAGGGACAACGCCTACGAGCAGTACTTC
TRBJ2-1 | . | TRBV2 | . | CASSEDPKLNEQFF | TGTGCCAGCAGTGAAGATCCTAAATTGAATGAGCAGTTCTTC
TRBJ2-1 | . | TRBV25-1 | TRBD1 | CASSGDRGNEQFF | TGTGCCAGCAGTGGGGACAGGGGCAATGAGCAGTTCTTC
TRBJ2-3 | . | TRBV29-1 | . | CSVAWETDTQYF | TGCAGCGTTGCGTGGGAGACAGATACGCAGTATTTT
TRBJ1-1 | . | TRBV4-3 | . | CASSQDRRVSGTEAFF | TGCGCCAGCAGCCAAGATCGACGGGTGAGTGGCACTGAAGCTTTCTTT
TRBJ1-1 | . | TRBV7-9 | . | CASSLASGVTEAFF | TGTGCCAGCAGCTTAGCGTCGGGGGTCACTGAAGCTTTCTTT
TRBJ2-4 | . | TRBV11-2 | . | CASSLLWGGKNIQYF | TGTGCCAGCAGCTTATTGTGGGGAGGAAAAAACATTCAGTACTTC
TRBJ1-1 | . | TRBV25-1 | . | CASKTGGVNTEAFF | TGTGCCAGCAAAACCGGGGGGGTAAACACTGAAGCTTTCTTT
TRBJ2-2 | once | TRBV11-2 | . | CASTENGLFFGELFF | TGTGCCAGCACCGAAAATGGACTCTTCTTCGGGGAGCTGTTTTTT
TRBJ2-7 | . | TRBV4-1 | . | CASSRPGDSSYEQYF | TGCGCCAGCAGCCGTCCAGGAGACAGCTCCTACGAGCAGTACTTC